The 5 T cell receptor beta chains presented below share a single source sample, sequenced in a study of T cells of healthy individuals. Each CDR3 protein is one row after TCRdb ran MiXCR on the 5' RACE reads. The data hold approximately 100,000 distinct CDR3 sequences, with about 16% observed a single time. The source is a human donor in good health.

This clonotype was seen ten or more times. The CDR3, as DNA: TGTGCCAGCATGGGTAGCAACGCAGATACGCAGTATTTT. It translates to CASMGSNADTQYF. The gene calls are TRBV6-1 and TRBJ2-3, with unresolved D. The V and J ends lost 7 bases and 4 bases respectively, with 12 bases between them. Germline V gene sequence: CDR1 MNHNS, CDR2 SASEGT. This CDR3 comprises 13 residues.

This clonotype was seen many times. This chain connects TRBV11-3 to TRBJ2-3; D might be TRBD1 (6 bases). CDR1 is SGHNT, CDR2 YENEEA, per germline. This CDR3 has 16 residues. Trimming pared 5 bases from V and 0 bases from J, leaving 15 bases between. CDR3 nucleotide sequence: TGTGCCAGCAGCATCGGACAGTCACCTAGCACAGATACGCAGTATTTT. Its protein is CASSIGQSPSTDTQYF.

This clonotype turned up a few times. The V call is TRBV21-1, the J call TRBJ1-5. TRBV21-1 is shown as a pseudogene. The CDR3 is 14 amino acids. The CDR3 loop is CASSKEPKFQPQHF. Written as DNA, the CDR3 is TGTGCCAGCAGCAAAGAGCCGAAGTTTCAGCCCCAGCATTTT.

This clonotype was detected a few times. The V gene is TRBV6-5, the J gene TRBJ2-7, with TRBD2 as a possible D gene (5 bases). Germline V gene lookup returns CDR1 MNHEY and CDR2 SVGAGI. The CDR3 consists of 12 residues. V was cut by 2 bases and J by 6 bases, with 8 bases left in between. CDR3 sequence reads: CASSYGRGEQYF. In DNA form, the CDR3 reads TGTGCCAGCAGTTACGGCCGGGGCGAGCAGTACTTC.

V usage is TRBV14 and J usage is TRBJ2-7; 7 nucleotides align to TRBD2. The V segment lost 4 bases and the J segment 7 bases; nucleotides outside the gene matches: 28. The CDR3 is 20 amino acids. Looked up from germline, CDR1 is SGHDN and CDR2 is FVKESK. CDR3: CASSPSRSLAVWVERAEQYF. The CDR3 DNA reads TGTGCCAGCAGCCCTAGCAGGAGTCTAGCGGTGTGGGTGGAACGAGCAGAGCAGTACTTC.